A single sample gave rise to the 4 T cell receptor beta chains below, sequenced in a study of blood T cell repertoires in COVID-19. TCRdb's table, derived via immunoSEQ multiplex PCR, lists solely in-frame clones and lacks some. The sample lists roughly 75,000 clones; over 75% were seen once. Sequencing was carried out using peripheral blood. The receptors stem from a man aged 50-60 years with acute or convalescent COVID-19.

The table lists this clone with a few counts. This sequence joins TRBV11-2 and TRBJ1-1; 7 bases fit TRBD1. Germline V gene lookup returns CDR1 SGHAT and CDR2 FQNNGV. V was pared by 5 bases and J by 5 bases, with 14 bases of the junction left unmatched. This CDR3 spans 16 amino acids. CDR3 nucleotides: TGTGCCAGCAGCGGGACCGGGACAGTAAGCAGGACTGAAGCTTTCTTT. It specifies CASSGTGTVSRTEAFF.

CDR3 bases: TGTGCCAGTCTTGCGAGGGCCTCCGGGTCCTACGAGCAGTACTTC. Residues: CASLARASGSYEQYF. The chain links TRBV5-8 to TRBJ2-7; D is perhaps TRBD2 (5 bases). The V end lost 8 bases, the J end lost 1 base, and 19 bases lay between the germline ends. This CDR3 spans 15 amino acids. Germline CDR1 is SGHTS and CDR2 is YDEGEE.

The chain couples TRBV11-2 to TRBJ2-1; 8 positions agree with TRBD2. The V gene's germline CDR1 is SGHAT and CDR2 FQNNGV. V trimming: 2 bases; J trimming: 3 bases; junction bases outside the gene matches: 3. CDR3 length: 15 residues. The CDR3 is CASSLSGSIYNEQFF. Written as DNA, the CDR3 is TGTGCCAGCAGCTTAAGCGGGAGCATCTACAATGAGCAGTTCTTC.

This chain links TRBV6-5 with TRBJ1-1; D remains unclear. The germline V and J ends were trimmed by 5 bases and 0 bases, with 7 bases remaining between them. This CDR3 has 13 amino acids. The germline V gene encodes CDR1 MNHEY and CDR2 SVGAGI. The CDR3 bases are TGTGCCAGCAGTAGCAACCTGAACACTGAAGCTTTCTTT. It codes for CASSSNLNTEAFF.